Below are 5 T cell receptor beta chains sequenced from a single sample in a study of PD-L1 blockade in urothelial cancer (dated by TCRdb to about 2017). The library was made by the immunoSEQ multiplex PCR assay. TCRdb provides this immuneACCESS table in a form limited to in-frame rearrangements. Some clones are lacking; in checked studies, under half of them reflect an unresolved V gene, and why the rest are absent is not known. The table for this sample lists 40,000 or so clones; 70% to 90% of them were counted only once. 24% of the sample goes to the ten largest clones. Explained via the paper, the time point label denotes: peripheral blood 6 weeks after treatment start. The source material was PBMCs, sampled around atezolizumab (anti-PD-L1) treatment. The receptor source for this set is a man aged 60 to 69 with urothelial cancer.

This clone was counted only a few times. The V gene is TRBV18, the J gene TRBJ2-1; tentative D call: TRBD2 (5 bases). From germline, CDR1 is KGHSH and CDR2 LQKENI. The CDR3 has 13 residues. V was clipped by 5 bases and J by 7 bases, with 12 bases between them. The CDR3 DNA sequence: TGTGCCAGCTCATCGGGAAATCTTAATGAGCAGTTCTTC. It translates to CASSSGNLNEQFF.

The rearrangement links TRBV5-1 to TRBJ2-1; 11 bases map to TRBD2. Unmatched junction bases numbered 12, after V lost 4 bases and J lost 0 bases. Germline V gene lookup returns CDR1 SGHRS and CDR2 YFSETQ. The length of the CDR3 is 19 residues. The CDR3 loop is CASSPTGTSGTSSYNEQFF. Here the CDR3 DNA reads TGCGCCAGCAGCCCGACCGGGACTAGCGGAACGAGCTCCTACAATGAGCAGTTCTTC.

The chain joins TRBV30 to TRBJ2-1; D is unclear. CDR1 and CDR2 (germline): GTSNPN, SVGIG (reference sequence). The CDR3 is made up of 12 amino acids. V lost 2 bases to trimming and J lost 7 bases, with 9 bases between them. In nucleotides, the CDR3 is TGTGCCTGGAGTAAGTCGGAGAATGAGCAGTTCTTC. Translated, it gives CAWSKSENEQFF. Together with reference TRBV30 and TRBJ2-1, the CDR3 gives the full variable domain: SQTIHQWPATLVQPVGSPLSLECTVEGTSNPNLYWYRQAAGRGLQLLFYSVGIGQISSEVPQNLSASRPQDRQFILSSKKLLLSDSGFYLCAWSKSENEQFFGPGTRLTVL.

The chain uses TRBV5-8 and TRBJ1-5; TRBD1 matches 10 bases. Trimming cost V 4 bases and J 6 bases; bases outside gene matches: 10. The CDR3 totals 16 residues. CDR1 and CDR2 (germline): SGHTS, YDEGEE. CDR3 nucleotide sequence: TGTGCCAGCAGCCACCAGGACAGGGGGGCAGGTCAGCCCCAGCATTTT. Its protein is CASSHQDRGAGQPQHF.

The chain's CDR3 is CASSPTDRGHGTEAFF. CDR3 coding DNA: TGTGCCAGCAGCCCAACAGACAGGGGGCATGGGACTGAAGCTTTCTTT. V usage is TRBV5-4 and J usage is TRBJ1-1; 10 bases are a match to TRBD1. This CDR3 has 16 residues. With V trimmed by 4 bases and J by 5 bases, 11 bases remained unmatched. The V gene's germline CDR1 is SGHNT and CDR2 YYREEE (reference sequence).